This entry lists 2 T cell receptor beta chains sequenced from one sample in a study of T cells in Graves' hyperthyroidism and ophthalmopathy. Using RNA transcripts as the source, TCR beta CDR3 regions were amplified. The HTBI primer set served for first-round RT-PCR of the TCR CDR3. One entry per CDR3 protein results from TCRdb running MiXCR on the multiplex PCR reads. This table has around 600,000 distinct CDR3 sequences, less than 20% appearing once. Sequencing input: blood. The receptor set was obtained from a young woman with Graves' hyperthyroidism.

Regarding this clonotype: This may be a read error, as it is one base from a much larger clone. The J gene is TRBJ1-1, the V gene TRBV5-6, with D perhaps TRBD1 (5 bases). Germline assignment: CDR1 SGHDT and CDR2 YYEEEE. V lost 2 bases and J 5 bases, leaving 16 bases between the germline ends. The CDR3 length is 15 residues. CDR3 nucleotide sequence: TGTGCCAGCAGCTTACCGGGACGGGGGGATACTGAAGCTTTCTTT. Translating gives CASSLPGRGDTEAFF.

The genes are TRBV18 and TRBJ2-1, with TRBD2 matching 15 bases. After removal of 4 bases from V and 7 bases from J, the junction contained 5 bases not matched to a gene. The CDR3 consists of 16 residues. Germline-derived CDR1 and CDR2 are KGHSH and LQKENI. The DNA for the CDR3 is TGTGCCAGCTCACACGGGACTAGCGGGAGGAAGAATGAGCAGTTCTTC. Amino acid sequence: CASSHGTSGRKNEQFF.